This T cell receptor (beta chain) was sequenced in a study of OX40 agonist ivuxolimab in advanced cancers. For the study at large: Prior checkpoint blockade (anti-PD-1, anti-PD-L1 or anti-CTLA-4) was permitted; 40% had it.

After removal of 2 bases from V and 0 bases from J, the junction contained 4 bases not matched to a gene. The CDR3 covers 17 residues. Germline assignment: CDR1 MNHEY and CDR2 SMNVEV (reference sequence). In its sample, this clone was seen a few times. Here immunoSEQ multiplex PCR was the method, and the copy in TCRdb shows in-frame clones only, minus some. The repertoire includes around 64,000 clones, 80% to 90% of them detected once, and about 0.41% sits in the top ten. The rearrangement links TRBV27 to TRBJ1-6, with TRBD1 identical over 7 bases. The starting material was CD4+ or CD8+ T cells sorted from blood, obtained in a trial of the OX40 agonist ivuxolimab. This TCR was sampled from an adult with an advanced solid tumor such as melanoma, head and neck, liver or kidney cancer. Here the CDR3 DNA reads TGTGCCAGCAGTTTAGGGACAGCGAGCTCCTATAATTCACCCCTCCACTTT. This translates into CASSLGTASSYNSPLHF.